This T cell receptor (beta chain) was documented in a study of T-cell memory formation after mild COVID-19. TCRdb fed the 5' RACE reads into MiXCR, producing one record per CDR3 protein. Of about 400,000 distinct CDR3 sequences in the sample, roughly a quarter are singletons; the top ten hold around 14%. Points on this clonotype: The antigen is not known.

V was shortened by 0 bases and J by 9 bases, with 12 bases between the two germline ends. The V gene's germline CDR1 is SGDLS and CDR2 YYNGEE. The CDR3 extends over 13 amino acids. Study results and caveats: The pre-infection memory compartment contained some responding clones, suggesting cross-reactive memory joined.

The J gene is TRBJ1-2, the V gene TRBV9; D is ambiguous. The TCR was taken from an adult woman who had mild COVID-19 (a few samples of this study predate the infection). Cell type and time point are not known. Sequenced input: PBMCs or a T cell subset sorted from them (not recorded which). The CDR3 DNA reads TGTGCCAGCAGCGTAGTTGGCGGTGGGCGCTACACCTTC. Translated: CASSVVGGGRYTF.